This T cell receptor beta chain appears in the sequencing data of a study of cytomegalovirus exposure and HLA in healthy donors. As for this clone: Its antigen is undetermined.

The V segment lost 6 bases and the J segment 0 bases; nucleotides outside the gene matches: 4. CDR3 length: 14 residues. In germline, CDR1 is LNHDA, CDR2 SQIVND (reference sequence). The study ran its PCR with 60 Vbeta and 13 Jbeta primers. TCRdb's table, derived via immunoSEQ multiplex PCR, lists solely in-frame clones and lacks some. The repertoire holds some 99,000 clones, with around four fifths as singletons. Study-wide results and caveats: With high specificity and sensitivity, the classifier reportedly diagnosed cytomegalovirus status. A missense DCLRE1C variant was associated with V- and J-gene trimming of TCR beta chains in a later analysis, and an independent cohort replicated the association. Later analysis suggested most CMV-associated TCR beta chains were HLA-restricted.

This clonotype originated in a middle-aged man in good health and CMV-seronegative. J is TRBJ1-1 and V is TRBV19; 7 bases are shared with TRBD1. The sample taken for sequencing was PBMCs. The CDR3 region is CASSQGTVNTEAFF. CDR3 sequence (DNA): TGTGCCAGTAGCCAAGGGACAGTGAACACTGAAGCTTTCTTT.